This T cell receptor beta chain stems from a study of shared T cell receptors in the human thymus. V trimming: 6 bases; J trimming: 1 base; junction bases outside the gene matches: 14. The CDR3 is 18 residues long. Germline CDR1 reads SGHVS; CDR2 reads FNYEAQ. The assay was immunoSEQ multiplex PCR, and TCRdb's table has in-frame clones only and misses some. This table has hundreds of thousands of clones, over 75% appearing once. In addition, the sample was reused for a study of human thymus T cells. This second study notes: Thymic tissue was derived from resections collected during corrective heart surgery.

The origin of this receptor is a boy less than two years old with a congenital heart defect. J is TRBJ2-7 and V is TRBV7-6; 11 bases line up with TRBD2. Sequenced sample: thymocytes. The CDR3 DNA sequence: TGTGCCAGCAGTTCTTTAGCGGGAGGGTCGTCAAGGTCCTACGAGCAGTACTTC. Protein: CASSSLAGGSSRSYEQYF.